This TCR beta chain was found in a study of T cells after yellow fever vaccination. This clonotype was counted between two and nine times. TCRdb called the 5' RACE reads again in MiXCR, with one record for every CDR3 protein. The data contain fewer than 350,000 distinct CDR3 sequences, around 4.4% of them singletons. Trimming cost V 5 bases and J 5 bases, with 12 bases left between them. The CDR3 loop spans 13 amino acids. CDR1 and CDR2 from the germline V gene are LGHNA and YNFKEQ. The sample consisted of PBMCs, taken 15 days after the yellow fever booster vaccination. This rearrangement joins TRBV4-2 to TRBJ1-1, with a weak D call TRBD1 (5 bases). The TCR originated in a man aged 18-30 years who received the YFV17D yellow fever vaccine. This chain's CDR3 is CASSSGARTEAFF. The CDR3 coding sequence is TGTGCCAGCAGCTCTGGGGCACGTACTGAAGCTTTCTTT.